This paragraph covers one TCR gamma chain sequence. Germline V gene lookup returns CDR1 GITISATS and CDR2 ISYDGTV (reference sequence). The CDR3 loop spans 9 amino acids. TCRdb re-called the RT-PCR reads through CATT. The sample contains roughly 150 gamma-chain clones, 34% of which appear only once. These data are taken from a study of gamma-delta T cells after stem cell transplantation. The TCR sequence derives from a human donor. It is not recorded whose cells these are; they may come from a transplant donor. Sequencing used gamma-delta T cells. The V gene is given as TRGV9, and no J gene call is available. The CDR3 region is CALWEVCLF. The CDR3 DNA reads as TGTGCCTTGTGGGAGGTGTGTCTCTTT.